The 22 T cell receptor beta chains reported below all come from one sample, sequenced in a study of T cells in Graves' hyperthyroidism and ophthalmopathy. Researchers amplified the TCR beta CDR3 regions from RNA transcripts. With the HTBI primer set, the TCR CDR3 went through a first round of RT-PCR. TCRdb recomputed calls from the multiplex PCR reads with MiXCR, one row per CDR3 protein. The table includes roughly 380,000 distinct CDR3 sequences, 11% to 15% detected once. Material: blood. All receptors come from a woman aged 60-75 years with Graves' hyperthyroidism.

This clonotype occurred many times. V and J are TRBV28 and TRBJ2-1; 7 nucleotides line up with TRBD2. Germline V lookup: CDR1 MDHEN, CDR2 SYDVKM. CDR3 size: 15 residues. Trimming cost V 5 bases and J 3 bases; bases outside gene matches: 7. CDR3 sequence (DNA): TGTGCCAGCAGTCCTCGACTAGCTTACTACAATGAGCAGTTCTTC. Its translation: CASSPRLAYYNEQFF.

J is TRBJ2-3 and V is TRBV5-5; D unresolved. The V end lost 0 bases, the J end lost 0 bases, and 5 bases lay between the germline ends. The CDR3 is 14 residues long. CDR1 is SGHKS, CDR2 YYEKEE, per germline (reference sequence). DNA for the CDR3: TGTGCCAGCAGCTTGGGGATTAGCACAGATACGCAGTATTTT. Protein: CASSLGISTDTQYF.

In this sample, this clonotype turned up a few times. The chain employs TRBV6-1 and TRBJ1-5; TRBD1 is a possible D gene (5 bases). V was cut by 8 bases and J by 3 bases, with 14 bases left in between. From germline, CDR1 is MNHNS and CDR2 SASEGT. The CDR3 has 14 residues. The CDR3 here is CASRRERNNQPQHF. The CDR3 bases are TGTGCCAGCCGCAGGGAAAGGAACAATCAGCCCCAGCATTTT.

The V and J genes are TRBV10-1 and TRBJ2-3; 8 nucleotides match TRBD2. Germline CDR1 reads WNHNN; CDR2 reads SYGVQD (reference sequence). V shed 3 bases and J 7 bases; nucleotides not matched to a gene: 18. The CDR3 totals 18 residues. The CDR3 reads CASSDGRAGVKEWNTQYF. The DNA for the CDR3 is TGCGCCAGCAGTGATGGTCGAGCGGGAGTGAAGGAGTGGAATACGCAGTATTTT.

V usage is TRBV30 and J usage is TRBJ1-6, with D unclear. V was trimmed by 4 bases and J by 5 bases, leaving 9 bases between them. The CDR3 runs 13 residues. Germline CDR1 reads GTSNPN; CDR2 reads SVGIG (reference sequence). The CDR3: CAWNSLDNSPLHF. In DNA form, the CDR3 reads TGTGCCTGGAACTCTTTGGATAATTCACCCCTCCACTTT. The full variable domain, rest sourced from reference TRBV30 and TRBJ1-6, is SQTIHQWPATLVQPVGSPLSLECTVEGTSNPNLYWYRQAAGRGLQLLFYSVGIGQISSEVPQNLSASRPQDRQFILSSKKLLLSDSGFYLCAWNSLDNSPLHFGNGTRLTVT.

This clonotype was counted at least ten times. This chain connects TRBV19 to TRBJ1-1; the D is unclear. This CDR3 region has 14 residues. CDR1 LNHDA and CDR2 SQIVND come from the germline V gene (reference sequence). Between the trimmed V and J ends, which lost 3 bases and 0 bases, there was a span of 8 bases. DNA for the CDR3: TGTGCCAGTAGTATCCCCCACCTGAACACTGAAGCTTTCTTT. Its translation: CASSIPHLNTEAFF.

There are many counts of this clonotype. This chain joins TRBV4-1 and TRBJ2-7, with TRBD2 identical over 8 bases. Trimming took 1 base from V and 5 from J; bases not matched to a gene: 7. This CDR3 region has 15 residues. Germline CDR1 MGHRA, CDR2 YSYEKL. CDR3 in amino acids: CASSQASGSWDEQYF. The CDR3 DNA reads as TGCGCCAGCAGCCAAGCCAGCGGGAGCTGGGACGAGCAGTACTTC.

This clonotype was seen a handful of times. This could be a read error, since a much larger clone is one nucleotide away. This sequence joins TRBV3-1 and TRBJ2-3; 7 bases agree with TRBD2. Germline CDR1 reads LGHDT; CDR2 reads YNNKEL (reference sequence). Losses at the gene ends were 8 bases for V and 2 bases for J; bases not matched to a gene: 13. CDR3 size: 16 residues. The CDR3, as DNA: TGTGCCAGCGGACGACCAGCGGGATTGATCACAGATACGCAGTATTTT. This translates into CASGRPAGLITDTQYF.

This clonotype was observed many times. CDR3 in DNA: TGTGCCAGCAGCCTTTCGACGGGGCTTCAGCCCCAGCATTTT. This encodes CASSLSTGLQPQHF. The V call is TRBV28, the J call TRBJ1-5; possibly TRBD1 for D (5 bases). CDR3 length: 14 amino acids. Per germline, CDR1 MDHEN and CDR2 SYDVKM. V gave up 6 bases and J gave up 6 bases, with 15 bases separating them.

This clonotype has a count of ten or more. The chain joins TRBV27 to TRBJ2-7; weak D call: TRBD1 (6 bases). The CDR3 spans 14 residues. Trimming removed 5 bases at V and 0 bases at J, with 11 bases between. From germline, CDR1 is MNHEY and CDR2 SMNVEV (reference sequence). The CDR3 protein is CASSPRGVSYEQYF. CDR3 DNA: TGTGCCAGCAGTCCCAGGGGCGTCTCCTACGAGCAGTACTTC.

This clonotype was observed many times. The CDR3 sequence is CASSEGVGFYEQYF. DNA of the CDR3: TGTGCCAGCAGTGAAGGCGTGGGCTTCTACGAGCAGTACTTC. V and J are TRBV25-1 and TRBJ2-7; D not certain. Deletions cut 2 bases from V and 3 bases from J, with 11 bases between. Germline loops: CDR1 MGHDK, CDR2 SYGVNS. The CDR3 is 14 amino acids.

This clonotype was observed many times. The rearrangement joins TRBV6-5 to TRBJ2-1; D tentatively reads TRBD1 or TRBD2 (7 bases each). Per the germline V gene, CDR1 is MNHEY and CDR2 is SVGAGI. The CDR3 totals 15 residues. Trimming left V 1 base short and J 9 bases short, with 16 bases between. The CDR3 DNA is TGTGCCAGCAGTTACTATCGGGGGAGGGACAGTGAGCAGTTCTTC. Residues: CASSYYRGRDSEQFF.

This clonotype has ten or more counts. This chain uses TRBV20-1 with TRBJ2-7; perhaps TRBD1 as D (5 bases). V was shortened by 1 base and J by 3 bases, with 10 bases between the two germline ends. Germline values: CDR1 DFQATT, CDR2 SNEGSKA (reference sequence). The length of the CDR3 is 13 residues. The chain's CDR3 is CSARGQSRYEQYF. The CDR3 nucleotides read TGCAGTGCTAGAGGACAGTCCCGCTACGAGCAGTACTTC.

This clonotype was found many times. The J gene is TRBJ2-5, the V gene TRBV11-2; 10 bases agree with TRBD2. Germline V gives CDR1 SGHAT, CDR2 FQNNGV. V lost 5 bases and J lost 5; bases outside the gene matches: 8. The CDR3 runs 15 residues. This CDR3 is CASSPGTSAWETQYF. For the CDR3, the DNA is TGTGCCAGCAGCCCAGGGACTAGCGCATGGGAGACCCAGTACTTC.

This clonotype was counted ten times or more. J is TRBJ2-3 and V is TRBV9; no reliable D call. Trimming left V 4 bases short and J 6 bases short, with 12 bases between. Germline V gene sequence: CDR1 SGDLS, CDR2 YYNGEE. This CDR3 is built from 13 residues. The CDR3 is CASSLRPADTQYF. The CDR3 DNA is TGTGCCAGCAGCTTGCGACCAGCGGATACGCAGTATTTT.

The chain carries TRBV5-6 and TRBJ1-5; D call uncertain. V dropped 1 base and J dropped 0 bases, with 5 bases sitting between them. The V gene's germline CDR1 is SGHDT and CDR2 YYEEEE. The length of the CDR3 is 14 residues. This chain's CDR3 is CASSLWRSNQPQHF. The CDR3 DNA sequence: TGTGCCAGCAGCTTGTGGCGTAGCAATCAGCCCCAGCATTTT.

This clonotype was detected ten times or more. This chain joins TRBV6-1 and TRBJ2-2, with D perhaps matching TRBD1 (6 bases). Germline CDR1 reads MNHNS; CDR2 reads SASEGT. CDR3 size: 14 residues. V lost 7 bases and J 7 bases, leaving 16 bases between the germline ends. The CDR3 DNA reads TGTGCCAGCAATTACAGGGTTAGGGACGGGGAGCTGTTTTTT. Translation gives CASNYRVRDGELFF.

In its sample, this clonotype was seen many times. The CDR3 protein is CASRQIGLAPGEQFF. CDR3 bases: TGTGCCAGCAGGCAAATAGGACTAGCGCCCGGTGAGCAGTTCTTC. The chain links TRBV3-1 to TRBJ2-1, with 9 positions matching TRBD2. The CDR3 has 15 residues. Germline V gives CDR1 LGHDT, CDR2 YNNKEL (reference sequence). The junction had 12 bases not matched to a gene; V was cut back by 6 bases and J by 9 bases.

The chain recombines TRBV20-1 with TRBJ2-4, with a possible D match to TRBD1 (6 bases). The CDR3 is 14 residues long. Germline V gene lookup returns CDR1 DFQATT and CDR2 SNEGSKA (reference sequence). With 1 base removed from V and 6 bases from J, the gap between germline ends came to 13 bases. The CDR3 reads CSARATGYGNIQYF. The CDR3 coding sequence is TGCAGTGCTAGAGCTACAGGGTACGGAAACATTCAGTACTTC.

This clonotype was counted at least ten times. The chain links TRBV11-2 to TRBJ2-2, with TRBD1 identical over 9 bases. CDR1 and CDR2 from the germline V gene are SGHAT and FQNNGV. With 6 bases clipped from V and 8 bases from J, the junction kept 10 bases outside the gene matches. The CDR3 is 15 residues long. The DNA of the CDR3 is TGTGCCAGCAGTAGGGACAGGGCGGGTGCTGGGGAGCTGTTTTTT. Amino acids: CASSRDRAGAGELFF. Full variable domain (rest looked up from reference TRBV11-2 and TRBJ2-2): EAGVAQSPRYKIIEKRQSVAFWCNPISGHATLYWYQQILGQGPKLLIQFQNNGVVDDSQLPKDRFSAERLKGVDSTLKIQPAKLEDSAVYLCASSRDRAGAGELFFGEGSRLTVL.

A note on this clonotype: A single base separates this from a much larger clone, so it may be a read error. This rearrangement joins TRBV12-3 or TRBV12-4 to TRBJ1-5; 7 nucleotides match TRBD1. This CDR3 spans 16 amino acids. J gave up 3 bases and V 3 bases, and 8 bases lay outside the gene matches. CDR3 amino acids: CASSLMGQRINQPQHF. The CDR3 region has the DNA TGTGCCAGCAGTTTGATGGGACAGAGGATCAATCAGCCCCAGCATTTT.

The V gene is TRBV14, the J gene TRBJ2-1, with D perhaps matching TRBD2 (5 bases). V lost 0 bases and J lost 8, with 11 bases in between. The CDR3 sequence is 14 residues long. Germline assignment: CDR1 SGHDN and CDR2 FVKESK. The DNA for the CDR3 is TGTGCCAGCAGCCAAGATGTAACGGGGTATGAGCAGTTCTTC. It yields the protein CASSQDVTGYEQFF.